This entry is about one T cell receptor (beta chain). What it recognizes is unknown. This may be a read error, as it is one base from a much larger clone. RNA was extracted from bulk tissue without any cell sorting. Donors were chemotherapy-naive, newly diagnosed lung cancer surgical patients in China, August–late 2014. The library came from three nested PCR rounds adapted from ARM-PCR protocols. TCRdb redid the calling of the multiplex PCR reads with MiXCR, one entry per CDR3 protein. Among more than 120,000 distinct CDR3 sequences, roughly 66% were seen once, and the ten largest hold roughly 20%. These data originate in a study of tumor and adjacent non-tumor tissue in lung cancer. Notes on the study in general: Tumor tissue had significantly higher TCR diversity than normal lung. Patients with more diverse tumor TCRs had worse survival.

Germline V gene lookup returns CDR1 DFQATT and CDR2 SNEGSKA (reference sequence). The CDR3 runs to 16 residues. This chain links TRBV20-1 with TRBJ2-1; 8 nucleotides agree with TRBD1. This sequence was found in a man in his 60s with small cell lung cancer. The sequenced sample was lung tumor tissue. CDR3 loop: CSAGTGASSSYNERFF. DNA of the CDR3: TGCAGTGCTGGGACAGGAGCCTCGAGCTCCTACAATGAGCGGTTCTTC.